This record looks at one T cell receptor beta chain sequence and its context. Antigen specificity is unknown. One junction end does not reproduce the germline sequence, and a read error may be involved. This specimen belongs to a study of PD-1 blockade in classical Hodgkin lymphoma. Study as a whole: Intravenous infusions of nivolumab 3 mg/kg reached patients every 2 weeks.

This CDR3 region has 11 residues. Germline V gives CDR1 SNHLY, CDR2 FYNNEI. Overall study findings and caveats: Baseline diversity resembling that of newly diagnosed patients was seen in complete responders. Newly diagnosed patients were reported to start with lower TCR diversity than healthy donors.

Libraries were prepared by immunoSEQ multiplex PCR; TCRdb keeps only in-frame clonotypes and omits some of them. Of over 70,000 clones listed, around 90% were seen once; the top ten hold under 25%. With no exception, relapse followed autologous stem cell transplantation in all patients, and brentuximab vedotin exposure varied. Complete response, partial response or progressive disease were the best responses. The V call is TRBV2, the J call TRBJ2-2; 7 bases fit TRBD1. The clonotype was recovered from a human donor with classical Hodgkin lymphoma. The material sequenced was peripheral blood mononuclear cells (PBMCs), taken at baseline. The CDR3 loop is CASSQKQGLVF. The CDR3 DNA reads TGTGCCAGCAGCCAAAAACAGGGGCTTGTTTTT.